The rows below give T cell receptor beta chains drawn from one sample of a study of cytomegalovirus exposure and HLA in healthy donors. Some clones are missing from TCRdb's copy, which holds only in-frame ones; the method was immunoSEQ multiplex PCR. The table lists tens of thousands of clones, just under 80% of them singletons, with roughly 2.5% in the top ten. The sequenced sample was PBMCs. These receptors were obtained from a male donor in good health and CMV-seropositive. Each CDR3 is given with its conserved first and last residue. The D gene is left open where the match is weak. Clone size is shown for a subset of rows, as once, few, many or a class of expanded clone.

D: -
size: -
J: TRBJ2-1
length: 12
V: TRBV19
CDR3: CASSNYGNEQFF
DNA: TGTGCCAGTTCGAATTACGGCAATGAGCAGTTCTTC

D: -
size: -
J: TRBJ2-7
length: 13
V: TRBV4-1
CDR3: CASSQSGADARYF
DNA: TGCGCCAGCAGCCAATCAGGGGCCGACGCTCGGTACTTC

D: -
size: -
J: TRBJ1-1
length: 12
V: TRBV7-9
CDR3: CASSRGGTEAFF
DNA: TGTGCCAGCAGCCGGGGGGGCACTGAAGCTTTCTTT

D: -
size: once
J: TRBJ2-7
length: 15
V: TRBV7-9
CDR3: CASSIRGTFSDEQYF
DNA: TGTGCCAGCAGCATCAGGGGAACATTCTCGGACGAGCAGTACTTC

D: TRBD1
size: -
J: TRBJ2-5
length: 14
V: TRBV5-1
CDR3: CASSPGTGKETQYF
DNA: TGCGCCAGCAGCCCCGGGACAGGGAAAGAGACCCAGTACTTC

D: -
size: -
J: TRBJ2-2
length: 16
V: TRBV4-3
CDR3: CASSQEWALTTGELFF
DNA: TGCGCCAGCAGCCAAGAATGGGCCCTCACCACCGGGGAGCTGTTTTTT

D: -
size: -
J: TRBJ2-1
length: 18
V: TRBV21-1
CDR3: CASSKGSRGFPPYNEQFF
DNA: TGTGCCAGCAGCAAAGGGTCCAGGGGGTTTCCCCCCTACAATGAGCAGTTCTTC

D: -
size: -
J: TRBJ2-3
length: 13
V: TRBV29-1
CDR3: CSVLTESTDTQYF
DNA: TGCAGCGTCCTAACTGAGAGCACAGATACGCAGTATTTT

D: -
size: -
J: TRBJ2-1
length: 11
V: TRBV29-1
CDR3: CSFPSYNEQFF
DNA: TGCAGCTTCCCTTCGTATAATGAGCAGTTCTTC

D: TRBD1
size: -
J: TRBJ2-2
length: 15
V: TRBV5-1
CDR3: CASSLGDRNTGELFF
DNA: TGCGCCAGCAGCTTGGGGGACAGGAACACCGGGGAGCTGTTTTTT

D: TRBD1
size: few
J: TRBJ1-1
length: 13
V: TRBV6-5
CDR3: CASTQDRTGEAFF
DNA: TGTGCCAGCACCCAGGACAGGACCGGCGAAGCTTTCTTT

D: TRBD1
size: -
J: TRBJ2-5
length: 14
V: TRBV28
CDR3: CASSFGDRGLEQYF
DNA: TGTGCCAGCAGTTTTGGGGACAGGGGGCTTGAGCAGTACTTC

D: -
size: -
J: TRBJ2-2
length: 13
V: TRBV11-2
CDR3: CASSLAGNGELFF
DNA: TGTGCCAGCAGCTTAGCGGGAAACGGGGAGCTGTTTTTT

D: -
size: -
J: TRBJ2-2
length: 12
V: TRBV27
CDR3: CASSLPPGELFF
DNA: TGTGCCAGCAGTCTTCCCCCCGGGGAGCTGTTTTTT

D: -
size: -
J: TRBJ2-1
length: 14
V: TRBV5-1
CDR3: CASSLNFRGNEQFF
DNA: TGCGCCAGCAGCTTAAACTTCAGGGGAAATGAGCAGTTCTTC

D: -
size: -
J: TRBJ2-7
length: 15
V: TRBV5-1
CDR3: CASSLQVGAPYEQYF
DNA: TGCGCCAGCAGCTTGCAGGTGGGGGCCCCCTACGAGCAGTACTTC

D: TRBD1
size: -
J: TRBJ1-2
length: 15
V: TRBV4-1
CDR3: CASSLWDRDGYGYTF
DNA: TGCGCCAGCAGCCTATGGGACAGGGACGGCTATGGCTACACCTTC

D: -
size: -
J: TRBJ1-2
length: 14
V: TRBV4-2
CDR3: CASSQDDRLSRYTF
DNA: TGTGCCAGCAGCCAAGACGACAGGCTTTCACGCTACACCTTC

D: TRBD2
size: -
J: TRBJ2-1
length: 16
V: TRBV2
CDR3: CASRELAGVLSNEQFF
DNA: TGTGCCAGCAGGGAACTAGCGGGAGTACTGAGCAATGAGCAGTTCTTC

D: TRBD2
size: few
J: TRBJ2-7
length: 15
V: TRBV7-9
CDR3: CASSFKAGASYEQYF
DNA: TGTGCCAGCAGCTTCAAAGCGGGAGCCTCCTACGAGCAGTACTTC

D: -
size: -
J: TRBJ2-7
length: 14
V: TRBV9
CDR3: CASSAPGNAYEQYF
DNA: TGTGCCAGCAGCGCCCCGGGGAACGCCTACGAGCAGTACTTC

D: TRBD2
size: -
J: TRBJ2-3
length: 20
V: TRBV27
CDR3: CASSLFSMGTSGKGKDTQYF
DNA: TGTGCCAGCAGTTTATTCTCTATGGGGACTAGCGGGAAGGGTAAAGATACGCAGTATTTT

D: -
size: -
J: TRBJ1-5
length: 12
V: TRBV19
CDR3: CASPGWVWPQHF
DNA: TGTGCCAGCCCAGGGTGGGTTTGGCCCCAGCATTTT

D: -
size: -
J: TRBJ2-4
length: 15
V: TRBV6-5
CDR3: CASSPAGTHKNIQYF
DNA: TGTGCCAGCAGCCCCGCCGGGACACACAAAAACATTCAGTACTTC